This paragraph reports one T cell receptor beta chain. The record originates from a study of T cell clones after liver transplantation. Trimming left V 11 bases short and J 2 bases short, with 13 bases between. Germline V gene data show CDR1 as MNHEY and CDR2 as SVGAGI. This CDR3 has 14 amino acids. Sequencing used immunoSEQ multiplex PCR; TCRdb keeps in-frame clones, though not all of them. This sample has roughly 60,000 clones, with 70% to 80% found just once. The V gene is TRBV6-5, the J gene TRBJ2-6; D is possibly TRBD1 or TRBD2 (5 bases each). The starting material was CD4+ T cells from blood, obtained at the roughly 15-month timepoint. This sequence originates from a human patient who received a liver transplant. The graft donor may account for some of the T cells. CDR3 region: CASQRGPGANVLTF. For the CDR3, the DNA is TGTGCCTCACAACGGGGACCTGGGGCCAACGTCCTGACTTTC.